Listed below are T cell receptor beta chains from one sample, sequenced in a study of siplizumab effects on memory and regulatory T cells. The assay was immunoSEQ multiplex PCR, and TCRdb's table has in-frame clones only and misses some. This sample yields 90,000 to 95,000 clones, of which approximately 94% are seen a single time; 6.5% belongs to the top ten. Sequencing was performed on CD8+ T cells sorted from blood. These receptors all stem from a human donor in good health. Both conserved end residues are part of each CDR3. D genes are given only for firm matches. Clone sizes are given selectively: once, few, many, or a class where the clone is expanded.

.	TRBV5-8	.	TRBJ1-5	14	TGTGCCAGCAGCCCACGAGAGGGCCGCCAGCCCCAGCATTTT	CASSPREGRQPQHF
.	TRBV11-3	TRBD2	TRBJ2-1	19	TGTGCCAGCAGCTTAGACACCTCCCTTAGCGGGAGCTTCTACAATGAGCAGTTCTTC	CASSLDTSLSGSFYNEQFF
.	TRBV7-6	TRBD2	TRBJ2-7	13	TGTGCCAGCAGACCCAGCGGGGGGCACGAGCAGTACTTC	CASRPSGGHEQYF
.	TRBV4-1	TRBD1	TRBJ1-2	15	TGCGCCAGCAGCCATAGGACAGGGAAGAACTATGGCTACACCTTC	CASSHRTGKNYGYTF
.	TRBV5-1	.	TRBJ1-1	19	TGCGCCAGCAGCTCGACTACCTCCGGGACCCAACCGTATCTCACTGAAGCTTTCTTT	CASSSTTSGTQPYLTEAFF
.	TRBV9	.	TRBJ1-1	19	TGTGCCAGCAGCGTAGGAGCGCGGGGGGGGCCTGGGATGAACACTGAAGCTTTCTTT	CASSVGARGGPGMNTEAFF
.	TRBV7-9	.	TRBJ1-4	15	TGTGCCAGCAGCTTGGGTATAACAGGATGGGAAAAACTGTTTTTT	CASSLGITGWEKLFF
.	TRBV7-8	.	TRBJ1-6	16	TGTGCCAGCAGTTTTAACAGAGACTCCTATAATTCACCCCTCCACTTT	CASSFNRDSYNSPLHF
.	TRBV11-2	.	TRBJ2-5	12	TGTGCCAGCAGCTTAGGCTACCAGACCCAGTACTTC	CASSLGYQTQYF
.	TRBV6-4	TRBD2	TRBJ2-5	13	TGTGCCAGTGCTGAGCGGGGGGGGGAGACCCAGTACTTC	CASAERGGETQYF
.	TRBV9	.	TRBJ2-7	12	TGTGCCAGCAGCGCCGAGGGGTACGAGCAGTACTTC	CASSAEGYEQYF
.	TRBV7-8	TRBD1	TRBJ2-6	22	TGTGCCAGCAGCTTATTGAGACAGGGAGACTCCGAACCTAGCTCTGGGGCCAACGTCCTGACTTTC	CASSLLRQGDSEPSSGANVLTF
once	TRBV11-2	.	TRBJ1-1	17	TGTGCCAGCAGCTTAGTAGTTATGGGTTCTCCGAACACTGAAGCTTTCTTT	CASSLVVMGSPNTEAFF
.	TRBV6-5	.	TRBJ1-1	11	TGTGCCAGCAGTTGGGGCACTGAAGCTTTCTTT	CASSWGTEAFF
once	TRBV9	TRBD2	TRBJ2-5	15	TGTGCCAGCAGCGTAGTCGCGGGGGGCGGGGAGACCCAGTACTTC	CASSVVAGGGETQYF
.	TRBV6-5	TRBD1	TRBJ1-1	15	TGTGCCAGCAGTTACTCGCACAGGGGTCTTGCTGAAGCTTTCTTT	CASSYSHRGLAEAFF
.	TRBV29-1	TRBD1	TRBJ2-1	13	TGCAGCGTAAAGACCGGGACAGACAATGAGCAGTTCTTC	CSVKTGTDNEQFF
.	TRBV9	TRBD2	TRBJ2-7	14	TGTGCCAGCAGCGTAGCTAGCGGGGACTACGAGCAGTACTTC	CASSVASGDYEQYF
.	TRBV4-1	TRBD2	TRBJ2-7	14	TGCGCCAGCAGCCAAGACAGCGGGACCTACGAGCAGTACTTC	CASSQDSGTYEQYF
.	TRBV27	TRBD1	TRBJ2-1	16	TGTGCCAGCAGTTTATTCGGGACAGGGGGAGGTAATGAGCAGTTCTTC	CASSLFGTGGGNEQFF
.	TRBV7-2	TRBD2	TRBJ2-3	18	TGTGCCAGCAGCTTAGAAGGGTTGGCGGGGGGCCGCACAGATACGCAGTATTTT	CASSLEGLAGGRTDTQYF
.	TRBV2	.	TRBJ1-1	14	TGTGCCAGCAGTGAGGGCAGGATGAACACTGAAGCTTTCTTT	CASSEGRMNTEAFF
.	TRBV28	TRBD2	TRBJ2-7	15	TGTGCCAGCAGTTTCCTGGGGCTAGCGGTAGGCGAGCAGTACTTC	CASSFLGLAVGEQYF
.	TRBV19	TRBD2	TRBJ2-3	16	TGTGCCAGTAGTCAGACTAGCGGGGGCCAGGGAGATACGCAGTATTTT	CASSQTSGGQGDTQYF
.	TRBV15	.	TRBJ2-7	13	TGTGCCACCCGCAGGGGAAGCTCCTACGAGCAGTACTTC	CATRRGSSYEQYF
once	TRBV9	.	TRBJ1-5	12	TGTGCCAGCAGCGATGGGAGTCAGCCCCAGCATTTT	CASSDGSQPQHF
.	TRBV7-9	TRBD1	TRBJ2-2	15	TGTGCCAGCAGCTTACCTAGGGGGCTGACCGGGGAGCTGTTTTTT	CASSLPRGLTGELFF